These 22 T cell receptor beta chains were all obtained from the same sample, sequenced in a study of CD8 T cells in Susac syndrome. RNA amounts of roughly 0.5 to 1 ug underwent reverse transcription with random hexamers. TCRdb analysed the immunoSEQ multiplex PCR reads with MiXCR anew, one entry per CDR3 protein. The table has 150,000 to 190,000 distinct CDR3 sequences, about 94% seen once; the top ten hold roughly 0.2%. Material for sequencing was CD8+ T cells from PBMCs. These receptor sequences come from a human donor with multiple sclerosis.

The rearrangement uses TRBV29-1 and TRBJ2-2; D may be TRBD1 (6 bases). Trimming cost V 6 bases and J 4 bases, with 27 bases left between them. Germline CDR1 reads SQVTM; CDR2 reads ANQGSEA. CDR3 length: 18 amino acids. This CDR3 reads CSVQGFPRFGRVTGELFF. The DNA of the CDR3 is TGCAGCGTCCAGGGGTTCCCCCGCTTCGGAAGAGTCACCGGGGAGCTGTTTTTT.

The chain uses TRBV19 and TRBJ1-2, with D unclear. This CDR3 contains 14 residues. V lost 6 bases and J lost 3, with 14 bases in between. Germline lookup yields CDR1 LNHDA and CDR2 SQIVND (reference sequence). The CDR3 reads CASRPPGQYYGYTF. CDR3 in DNA: TGTGCCAGTAGACCCCCGGGTCAGTACTATGGCTACACCTTC.

This clonotype was seen only once. The CDR3 coding sequence is TGTGCCAGCAGCTCTTACCTGCAGGGGTTGAGGGGCATTCAGTACTTC. This sequence encodes CASSSYLQGLRGIQYF. The rearrangement links TRBV12-3 or TRBV12-4 to TRBJ2-4, with D perhaps TRBD1 (6 bases). The CDR3 has 16 amino acids. Trimming left V 6 bases short and J 9 bases short, with 24 bases between.

The V and J genes are TRBV7-9 and TRBJ1-1; D perhaps matches TRBD1 (5 bases). CDR1 is SEHNR, CDR2 FQNEAQ, per germline (reference sequence). Trimming shortened V by 7 bases and J by 8 bases, and 14 bases separated the two germline ends. The length of the CDR3 is 12 residues. The chain's CDR3 is CASIRDGEEAFF. Written as DNA, the CDR3 is TGTGCCAGCATCCGGGACGGTGAGGAAGCTTTCTTT.

The rearrangement uses TRBV29-1 and TRBJ1-2; D is unclear. The CDR3 extends over 14 amino acids. CDR1 and CDR2 from the germline V gene are SQVTM and ANQGSEA. V was cut by 6 bases and J by 5 bases, with 19 bases left in between. CDR3 nucleotide sequence: TGCAGCGTCCCAGCGAGTTTTCCCAGATATGGCTACACCTTC. Translating it yields CSVPASFPRYGYTF.

J is TRBJ2-7 and V is TRBV27; TRBD1 matches 7 bases. The CDR3 runs to 15 residues. From germline, CDR1 is MNHEY and CDR2 SMNVEV (reference sequence). With 0 bases clipped from V and 2 bases from J, the junction kept 4 bases outside the gene matches. This CDR3 reads CASSLSSGTAYEQYF. DNA of the CDR3: TGTGCCAGCAGTTTATCCTCCGGGACAGCCTACGAGCAGTACTTC.

The J gene is TRBJ2-1, the V gene TRBV30, with D perhaps TRBD1 (5 bases). The CDR3 is 15 amino acids. V shed 1 base and J shed 3 bases, with 13 bases lying between them. CDR1 GTSNPN and CDR2 SVGIG come from the germline V gene (reference sequence). The CDR3 DNA reads TGTGCCTGGAGTGCACCGGACATGGACTACAATGAGCAGTTCTTC. Encoded protein: CAWSAPDMDYNEQFF.

J is TRBJ2-5 and V is TRBV6-5; TRBD1 matches 9 bases. Germline trimming cut 4 bases from V and 4 bases from J; bases unmatched to any gene: 4. CDR3 length equals 14 residues. Looked up from germline, CDR1 is MNHEY and CDR2 is SVGAGI. This chain's CDR3 is CASSWGQGGETQYF. In DNA form, the CDR3 reads TGTGCCAGCAGTTGGGGACAGGGTGGAGAGACCCAGTACTTC.

This chain uses TRBV5-1 with TRBJ1-2; 7 positions agree with TRBD1. Germline CDR1 SGHRS, CDR2 YFSETQ. There are 18 residues in the CDR3. V shed 0 bases and J 6 bases; nucleotides not matched to a gene: 17. The CDR3 reads CASSLVLGELRGSDGYTF. CDR3 nucleotide sequence: TGCGCCAGCAGCTTGGTCCTGGGAGAACTCAGGGGGAGTGATGGCTACACCTTC.

J is TRBJ2-3 and V is TRBV7-9, with 8 nucleotides matching TRBD1. CDR3 length: 15 amino acids. The V gene end was trimmed by 5 bases and the J gene end by 3 bases; junction bases not matched to a gene: 7. The V gene's germline CDR1 is SEHNR and CDR2 FQNEAQ (reference sequence). CDR3 sequence reads: CASSPRQGRTDTQYF. In nucleotides, the CDR3 is TGTGCCAGCAGCCCGCGACAGGGGAGGACAGATACGCAGTATTTT. The full variable domain, rest sourced from reference TRBV7-9 and TRBJ2-3, is DTGVSQNPRHKITKRGQNVTFRCDPISEHNRLYWYRQTLGQGPEFLTYFQNEAQLEKSRLLSDRFSAERPKGSFSTLEIQRTEQGDSAMYLCASSPRQGRTDTQYFGPGTRLTVL.

The chain couples TRBV21-1 to TRBJ2-5; TRBD1, the table's D call, lacks a check against the DNA. TRBV21-1 is annotated as a pseudogene. This CDR3 comprises 14 residues. This chain's CDR3 is CARTTRDYQETQYF. The CDR3 region has the DNA TGTGCCAGGACAACCCGGGACTACCAAGAGACCCAGTACTTC.

V and J are TRBV3-1 and TRBJ1-2; no reliable D call. The CDR3 totals 14 residues. Germline V lookup: CDR1 LGHDT, CDR2 YNNKEL (reference sequence). The V and J ends lost 0 bases and 4 bases respectively, with 9 bases between them. The CDR3: CASSQDLASYGYTF. CDR3 DNA sequence: TGTGCCAGCAGCCAAGATCTAGCAAGCTATGGCTACACCTTC.

This clonotype has only one observation. The chain joins TRBV20-1 to TRBJ1-2; 7 nucleotides match TRBD1. The CDR3 consists of 13 residues. CDR1 is DFQATT and CDR2 is SNEGSKA in the germline V gene (reference sequence). V lost 8 bases to trimming and J lost 8 bases; unmatched junction nucleotides: 14. The chain's CDR3 is CSTIQGRLEGYTF. The DNA for the CDR3 is TGCAGTACTATACAGGGGCGGTTGGAAGGCTACACCTTC.

The chain carries TRBV9 and TRBJ1-1, with D possibly being TRBD1 (5 bases). This CDR3 has 14 amino acids. From germline, CDR1 is SGDLS and CDR2 YYNGEE. Trimming shortened V by 0 bases and J by 4 bases, and 10 bases separated the two germline ends. The CDR3 DNA sequence: TGTGCCAGCAGCGTAGAAGGGACGGCCACTGAAGCTTTCTTT. The encoded protein is CASSVEGTATEAFF.

The chain has TRBV12-3 or TRBV12-4 and TRBJ2-1; D is uncertain. There are 10 residues in the CDR3. V was trimmed by 7 bases and J by 7 bases, leaving 5 bases between them. Here the CDR3 reads CASNGNEQFF. CDR3 coding DNA: TGTGCCAGCAACGGAAATGAGCAGTTCTTC.

The J gene is TRBJ2-1, the V gene TRBV27, with D possibly called TRBD1 or TRBD2 (5 bases each). Germline values: CDR1 MNHEY, CDR2 SMNVEV (reference sequence). The germline V and J ends were trimmed by 6 bases and 9 bases, with 18 bases remaining between them. CDR3 length: 14 residues. The CDR3 nucleotides read TGTGCCAGCAGACCAGGGCTTAGCGCGGGTGAGCAGTTCTTC. Its protein is CASRPGLSAGEQFF.

V usage is TRBV27 and J usage is TRBJ1-2; tentatively, D is TRBD1 (5 bases). The CDR3 runs 13 residues. Germline V gene lookup returns CDR1 MNHEY and CDR2 SMNVEV (reference sequence). V lost 5 bases and J 6 bases, leaving 13 bases between the germline ends. The CDR3 nucleotides read TGTGCCAGCAGTCAGGGCCTATCCCATGGCTACACCTTC. Amino acids: CASSQGLSHGYTF.

This rearrangement joins TRBV12-3 or TRBV12-4 to TRBJ2-7; D is perhaps TRBD1 (6 bases). The V end lost 8 bases, the J end lost 6 bases, and 14 bases lay between the germline ends. CDR3 length: 12 amino acids. CDR3 in amino acids: CASCRQVGEQYF. DNA of the CDR3: TGTGCCAGCTGCCGACAGGTGGGCGAGCAGTACTTC.

The table lists this clonotype with a count of one. V usage is TRBV30 and J usage is TRBJ1-6, with no clear D. CDR3 length equals 13 residues. V gave up 3 bases and J gave up 9 bases, with 12 bases separating them. Germline V gives CDR1 GTSNPN, CDR2 SVGIG (reference sequence). The CDR3: CAWSGSDGSPLHF. The CDR3 DNA reads TGTGCCTGGAGCGGTTCGGATGGTTCACCCCTCCACTTT.

The genes are TRBV27 and TRBJ2-3; tentative D call: TRBD2 (6 bases). V was shortened by 6 bases and J by 2 bases, with 9 bases between the two germline ends. The CDR3 covers 13 residues. Germline loops: CDR1 MNHEY, CDR2 SMNVEV (reference sequence). The CDR3 region is CASRTGVTDTQYF. The CDR3 DNA sequence: TGTGCCAGCAGGACGGGGGTCACAGATACGCAGTATTTT.

This clonotype appeared a single time. The V and J genes are TRBV28 and TRBJ2-2, with D unresolved. V shed 4 bases and J shed 6 bases, with 9 bases lying between them. CDR3 length equals 13 residues. The germline CDR1 and CDR2 sequences are MDHEN and SYDVKM. The CDR3: CASSYGRPGELFF. CDR3 sequence (DNA): TGTGCCAGCAGTTACGGACGGCCCGGGGAGCTGTTTTTT.

This clonotype came up once. The conserved phenylalanine or tryptophan normally closing the CDR3 is absent here, so this likely arose from a read error. The DNA is left out, because the CDR3 cannot be placed on it with certainty; the CDR3 is given as TCRdb lists it. The chain recombines TRBV29-1 with TRBJ1-1. Both ends counted, the CDR3 spans 12 residues. Germline lookup yields CDR1 SQVTM and CDR2 ANQGSEA. The CDR3 sequence is CSVIYQTLKLFD.